This T cell receptor beta chain came from a study of blood T cell repertoires in COVID-19. Participants were aged roughly 18 to 90 years from approximately 24 US areas. Membership in each cohort depended on participant-reported clinical history. Within the 2 weeks before study entry, each person in the exposed group met a COVID-19 case. Germline V gene data show CDR1 as MNHEY and CDR2 as SVGAGI. V shed 6 bases and J shed 6 bases, with 18 bases lying between them. The CDR3 totals 14 residues. Original data processing: Reference gene primers were amplified, and this amplification served to estimate nucleated cell counts. Libraries were prepared by immunoSEQ multiplex PCR; TCRdb keeps only in-frame clonotypes and omits some of them. V and J calls and clone size follow that table, whereas D and trimming were derived from the DNA. Counted here are roughly 270,000 clones, approximately 80% occurring once; the ten biggest clones make up approximately 5%.

This chain joins TRBV6-5 and TRBJ2-7; a possible D gene is TRBD1 (5 bases). The sequencing input was PBMCs or T cells enriched from blood (not recorded which). This clonotype was sampled from a man aged 40-49 years who had been exposed to COVID-19. This chain's CDR3 is CASRYDQTAREQYF. The CDR3 DNA reads TGTGCCAGCAGATACGACCAGACAGCCCGCGAGCAGTACTTC.